The clone carrying this T cell receptor beta chain was recorded once. The sample originates from a study of T cell changes during pregnancy in multiple sclerosis. The germline CDR1 and CDR2 sequences are SGHDN and FVKESK. The ends lost 3 bases at V and 7 bases at J; junction bases unmatched: 7. This CDR3 is built from 15 residues. Some clones are missing from TCRdb's copy, which holds only in-frame ones; the method was immunoSEQ multiplex PCR. The sample lists tens of thousands of clones, approximately 90% seen once, with 0.45% to 0.6% in the top ten. The chain carries TRBV14 and TRBJ2-1, with 9 bases matching TRBD2. The source is a female donor with multiple sclerosis, enrolled in a pregnancy study. Sequenced here: CD4+ T cells from peripheral blood mononuclear cells, sampled in the third trimester of pregnancy. CDR3 DNA: TGTGCCAGCAGCCAGCGGGAGGGCTTAGGGAATGAGCAGTTCTTC. Translated: CASSQREGLGNEQFF. Using reference TRBV14 and TRBJ2-1 for the parts outside the CDR3, the full variable domain is EAGVTQFPSHSVIEKGQTVTLRCDPISGHDNLYWYRRVMGKEIKFLLHFVKESKQDESGMPNNRFLAERTGGTYSTLKVQPAELEDSGVYFCASSQREGLGNEQFFGPGTRLTVL.